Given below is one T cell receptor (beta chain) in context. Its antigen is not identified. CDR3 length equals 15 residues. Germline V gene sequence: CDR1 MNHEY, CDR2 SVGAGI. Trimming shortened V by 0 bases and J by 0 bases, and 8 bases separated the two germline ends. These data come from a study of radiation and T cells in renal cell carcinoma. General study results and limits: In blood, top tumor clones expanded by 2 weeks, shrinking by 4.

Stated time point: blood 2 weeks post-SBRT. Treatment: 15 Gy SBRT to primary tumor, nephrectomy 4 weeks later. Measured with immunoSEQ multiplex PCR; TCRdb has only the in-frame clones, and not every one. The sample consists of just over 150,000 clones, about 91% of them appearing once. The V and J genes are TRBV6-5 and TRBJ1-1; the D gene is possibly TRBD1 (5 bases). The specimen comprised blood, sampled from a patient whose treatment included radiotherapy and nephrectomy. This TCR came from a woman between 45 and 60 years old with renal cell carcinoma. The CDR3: CASSYSPGLNTEAFF. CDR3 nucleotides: TGTGCCAGCAGTTACTCGCCGGGGCTGAACACTGAAGCTTTCTTT.